This record looks at one T cell receptor (beta chain) sequence and its context. Assay: immunoSEQ multiplex PCR; the TCRdb copy retains only in-frame clones and omits some. This table has more than 10,000 clones, 70% to 90% appearing once. This entry is derived from a study of T cell changes during pregnancy in multiple sclerosis. This CDR3 contains 15 residues. The germline V gene encodes CDR1 WSHSY and CDR2 SAAADI. The V gene end was trimmed by 3 bases and the J gene end by 0 bases; junction bases not matched to a gene: 3. Sequenced here: CD8+ T cells from peripheral blood mononuclear cells, sampled in the second trimester of pregnancy. The chain joins TRBV10-2 to TRBJ1-1, with 8 positions matching TRBD1. The sequence was obtained from a female donor in good health, enrolled as a control in a pregnancy study. CDR3 amino acids: CASSERTGLNTEAFF. Here the CDR3 DNA reads TGCGCCAGCAGTGAACGGACAGGGCTGAACACTGAAGCTTTCTTT.